The 5 T cell receptor beta chains reported below all come from one sample, sequenced in a study of blood T cell repertoires in COVID-19. TCRdb's copy holds only in-frame clones and misses some; the assay was immunoSEQ multiplex PCR. This sample has a few hundred thousand clones; around 90% occur once, and the top ten carry roughly 2.2%. Sequencing used peripheral blood. These receptors came from a middle-aged man with acute or convalescent COVID-19.

The V and J genes are TRBV29-1 and TRBJ1-2; 7 nucleotides match TRBD1. This CDR3 is built from 13 residues. J was trimmed by 7 bases and V by 4 bases; bases with no gene match: 9. Germline V lookup: CDR1 SQVTM, CDR2 ANQGSEA. CDR3 residues: CSVGDSPSPGYTF. In DNA, the CDR3 is TGCAGCGTTGGGGACAGCCCATCCCCTGGCTACACCTTC.

This clone was found a few times. The V call is TRBV2, the J call TRBJ1-2; no firm D call. Germline V gene lookup returns CDR1 SNHLY and CDR2 FYNNEI. The CDR3 contains 10 residues. V lost 8 bases, J lost 5 bases, and 6 bases lay in between. The CDR3 is CASQIYGYTF. DNA for the CDR3: TGTGCCAGCCAAATTTATGGCTACACCTTC. The full variable domain, with the rest looked up from reference TRBV2 and TRBJ1-2, is EPEVTQTPSHQVTQMGQEVILRCVPISNHLYFYWYRQILGQKVEFLVSFYNNEISEKSEIFDDQFSVERPDGSNFTLKIRSTKLEDSAMYFCASQIYGYTFGSGTRLTVV.

DNA of the CDR3: TGTGCCAGCAGGGGACAGGGCGGGAGCACAGATACGCAGTATTTT. It yields the protein CASRGQGGSTDTQYF. This chain uses TRBV11-2 with TRBJ2-3, with 9 bases aligning to TRBD1. The CDR3 is 15 residues long. The trim removed 6 bases at V and 0 bases at J, leaving 4 bases unmatched. Germline CDR1 reads SGHAT; CDR2 reads FQNNGV.

The rearrangement joins TRBV4-1 to TRBJ1-5; D gene uncertain. V lost 4 bases, J lost 0 bases, and 7 bases lay in between. Germline V lookup: CDR1 MGHRA, CDR2 YSYEKL. The CDR3 spans 14 residues. The CDR3: CASSPEYSNQPQHF. The CDR3 coding sequence is TGCGCCAGCAGCCCCGAGTATAGCAATCAGCCCCAGCATTTT.

The chain recombines TRBV9 with TRBJ1-5, with D possibly TRBD1 on 6 matching bases. The CDR3 is 14 residues long. The ends were cut back, 0 bases at V and 6 bases at J, with 10 bases in the middle. CDR1 and CDR2 (germline): SGDLS, YYNGEE. In nucleotides, the CDR3 is TGTGCCAGCAGCGTAGAGGGGGAGCGTCAGCCCCAGCATTTT. This gives the protein CASSVEGERQPQHF.